This passage covers 20 T cell receptor beta chains from one sample sequenced in a study of tumor T cells in aggressive B-cell lymphoma. Data came from immunoSEQ multiplex PCR; TCRdb stores just in-frame clones and leaves some out. The profile shows roughly 9,000 clones, about 85% of them singletons. The specimen sequenced was tumor tissue. The receptors shown here come from an adult with diffuse large B cell lymphoma.

V usage is TRBV4-3 and J usage is TRBJ2-5; 13 bases line up with TRBD2. Trimming took 2 bases from V and 5 from J; bases not matched to a gene: 5. This CDR3 comprises 16 residues. From germline, CDR1 is LGHNA and CDR2 YSLEER. This CDR3 is CASSQHGLAGDETQYF. The DNA for the CDR3 is TGCGCCAGCAGCCAACATGGACTAGCGGGGGATGAGACCCAGTACTTC.

This clone has a single count. The rearrangement uses TRBV19 and TRBJ1-1, with TRBD1 identical over 9 bases. Losses at the gene ends were 6 bases for V and 7 bases for J; bases not matched to a gene: 3. Germline V CDR1 and CDR2: LNHDA, SQIVND (reference sequence). This CDR3 contains 12 residues. The CDR3 region is CASSDRGFEAFF. CDR3 sequence (DNA): TGTGCCAGTAGCGACAGGGGGTTTGAAGCTTTCTTT.

The J gene is TRBJ1-6, the V gene TRBV28; 9 bases align to TRBD1. Trimming at V came to 4 bases and at J to 8 bases, leaving 6 bases not matched to a gene. CDR1 and CDR2 from the germline V gene are MDHEN and SYDVKM. The CDR3 sequence is 15 residues long. CDR3: CASSSWGTGYSPLHF. CDR3 in DNA: TGTGCCAGCAGTTCATGGGGGACAGGGTATTCACCCCTCCACTTT.

Details on this clone: Other DNA sequences in the same sample also yield this CDR3. The J gene is TRBJ1-2, the V gene TRBV6-1; 7 nucleotides line up with TRBD1. V lost 1 base, J lost 8 bases, and 7 bases stayed unmatched. The CDR3 totals 14 residues. Per the germline V gene, CDR1 is MNHNS and CDR2 is SASEGT. The CDR3 region is CASSEGTGVEGYTF. The CDR3 DNA reads as TGTGCCAGCAGTGAAGGAACAGGGGTGGAAGGCTACACCTTC.

The chain carries TRBV4-1 and TRBJ2-7, with a possible D match to TRBD2 (6 bases). Trimming took off 4 bases at V and 2 bases at J, with 18 bases between the two ends. Germline V gives CDR1 MGHRA, CDR2 YSYEKL. This CDR3 has 16 amino acids. CDR3 nucleotide sequence: TGCGCCAGCAGCCGCTCCCCCGCCGGGACTGCCTACGAGCAGTACTTC. Its translation: CASSRSPAGTAYEQYF.

V is TRBV20-1 and J is TRBJ1-2; TRBD1 matches at 7 bases. The CDR3 extends over 11 amino acids. The V and J ends lost 6 bases and 3 bases, in that order; junction bases with no gene match: 1. The germline V gene encodes CDR1 DFQATT and CDR2 SNEGSKA (reference sequence). CDR3 coding DNA: TGCAGTGCCGGGACAGACTATGGCTACACCTTC. This codes for CSAGTDYGYTF.

This clone occurred once. The chain joins TRBV19 to TRBJ1-2; TRBD1 agrees at 8 bases. The CDR3 extends over 15 amino acids. V shed 5 bases, J shed 5 bases, and the junction held 10 bases outside the gene matches. From germline, CDR1 is LNHDA and CDR2 SQIVND (reference sequence). This CDR3 is CASSAGQGIGYGYTF. CDR3 nucleotide sequence: TGTGCCAGTAGTGCCGGACAGGGCATTGGTTATGGCTACACCTTC.

The chain joins TRBV30 to TRBJ2-7; 9 bases fit TRBD1. Germline lookup yields CDR1 GTSNPN and CDR2 SVGIG (reference sequence). The J segment lost 0 bases and the V segment lost 4 bases, leaving 4 bases of the junction unmatched. CDR3 length: 14 amino acids. CDR3 coding DNA: TGTGCCTGGAAGGGACAGGGAAGCTCCTACGAGCAGTACTTC. As protein: CAWKGQGSSYEQYF.

This chain joins TRBV4-2 and TRBJ2-3, with 10 bases fitting TRBD1. The J segment lost 4 bases and the V segment lost 3 bases, leaving 7 bases of the junction unmatched. The CDR3 spans 16 residues. From germline, CDR1 is LGHNA and CDR2 YNFKEQ. The CDR3 reads CASSQGDRGAADTQYF. In DNA, the CDR3 is TGTGCCAGCAGCCAGGGGGACAGGGGAGCTGCAGATACGCAGTATTTT.

The rearrangement uses TRBV11-2 and TRBJ2-5, with 7 bases that match TRBD2. V was pared by 6 bases and J by 1 base, with 8 bases of the junction left unmatched. This CDR3 comprises 15 residues. Germline CDR1 reads SGHAT; CDR2 reads FQNNGV. CDR3 DNA: TGTGCCAGCAGTCGATCGGGGAGGGCCCAAGAGACCCAGTACTTC. It codes for CASSRSGRAQETQYF.

This clone occurred a few times. CDR3 protein: CASSGQLLNTEAFF. CDR3 coding DNA: TGTGCCAGCAGCGGACAGCTTCTGAACACTGAAGCTTTCTTT. This chain joins TRBV5-6 and TRBJ1-1; D is perhaps TRBD1 (6 bases). V was cut by 4 bases and J by 0 bases, with 10 bases left in between. Germline CDR1 SGHDT, CDR2 YYEEEE. This CDR3 region has 14 residues.

The rearrangement joins TRBV11-2 to TRBJ2-5; the match to TRBD2 covers 9 bases. CDR3 length: 17 residues. After removal of 0 bases from V and 5 bases from J, the junction contained 10 bases not matched to a gene. Looked up from germline, CDR1 is SGHAT and CDR2 is FQNNGV. The DNA for the CDR3 is TGTGCCAGCAGCTTAGATCTCCGCGGGGGGGCCCGGGAGACCCAGTACTTC. This translates into CASSLDLRGGARETQYF.

V is TRBV4-2 and J is TRBJ2-3; 12 nucleotides agree with TRBD2. V was pared by 1 base and J by 5 bases, with 4 bases of the junction left unmatched. The CDR3 spans 16 residues. Germline lookup yields CDR1 LGHNA and CDR2 YNFKEQ. CDR3 DNA sequence: TGTGCCAGCAGCCAAGCCCTAGCGGGGGGGCGAGATACGCAGTATTTT. This codes for CASSQALAGGRDTQYF.

The chain employs TRBV19 and TRBJ2-7, with D perhaps TRBD1 (6 bases). Trimming shortened V by 5 bases and J by 2 bases, and 16 bases separated the two germline ends. The CDR3 length is 15 residues. Germline-derived CDR1 and CDR2 are LNHDA and SQIVND (reference sequence). CDR3 nucleotide sequence: TGTGCCAGTAGTTTCCGGGACACCGGAACCTACGAGCAGTACTTC. Its protein product is CASSFRDTGTYEQYF.

The gene calls are TRBV9 and TRBJ2-7; possible D gene TRBD2, 7 bases. Germline CDR1 reads SGDLS; CDR2 reads YYNGEE. This CDR3 comprises 13 residues. V was shortened by 4 bases and J by 5 bases, with 13 bases between the two germline ends. CDR3 sequence: CASSRGGAHEQYF. As DNA, the CDR3 is TGTGCCAGCAGCAGAGGGGGGGCCCACGAGCAGTACTTC. The full variable domain, completed using reference TRBV9 and TRBJ2-7, is DSGVTQTPKHLITATGQRVTLRCSPRSGDLSVYWYQQSLDQGLQFLIQYYNGEERAKGNILERFSAQQFPDLHSELNLSSLELGDSALYFCASSRGGAHEQYFGPGTRLTVT.

The chain recombines TRBV10-3 with TRBJ2-7, with D possibly matching TRBD2 (6 bases). The CDR3 has 14 amino acids. Trimming cost V 6 bases and J 2 bases, with 14 bases left between them. Germline V gene lookup returns CDR1 ENHRY and CDR2 SYGVKD. CDR3: CAIRTSRGPYEQYF. The CDR3 coding sequence is TGTGCCATCAGGACATCGCGGGGTCCCTACGAGCAGTACTTC.

V and J are TRBV28 and TRBJ1-5; TRBD1 is a possible D gene (5 bases). The germline V gene encodes CDR1 MDHEN and CDR2 SYDVKM. The V end lost 2 bases, the J end lost 9 bases, and 14 bases lay between the germline ends. The CDR3 is made up of 14 amino acids. CDR3 DNA: TGTGCCAGCAGTTTACTCGGGGGTCTGGGGCCCCAGCATTTT. It encodes CASSLLGGLGPQHF.

This sequence joins TRBV30 and TRBJ1-1, with a weak D call TRBD1 (6 bases). The CDR3 sequence is 11 residues long. V lost 2 bases, J lost 7 bases, and 8 bases lay in between. Germline CDR1 and CDR2: GTSNPN and SVGIG (reference sequence). In DNA form, the CDR3 reads TGTGCCTGGAGTAGGGGGAATGAAGCTTTCTTT. Translated: CAWSRGNEAFF.

The chain has TRBV4-1 and TRBJ2-3; D is unclear. The V gene lost 2 bases and the J gene lost 2 bases, with 14 bases spanning the gap. The CDR3 loop spans 16 amino acids. Germline assignment: CDR1 MGHRA and CDR2 YSYEKL. The CDR3 reads CASSQMTPTSTDTQYF. DNA of the CDR3: TGCGCCAGCAGCCAAATGACACCAACATCCACAGATACGCAGTATTTT.

This clone was seen just once. The chain couples TRBV2 to TRBJ1-1; no definite D call. This CDR3 spans 12 amino acids. The germline V gene encodes CDR1 SNHLY and CDR2 FYNNEI. Deletions cut 5 bases from V and 11 bases from J, with 15 bases between. The DNA of the CDR3 is TGTGCCAGCAGTAGTGCGGTGGTCGGGGCTTTCTTT. Residues: CASSSAVVGAFF.